Following are 20 T cell receptor beta chains from one sample sequenced in a study of T cells in Graves' hyperthyroidism and ophthalmopathy. The source material, RNA transcripts, was used to amplify TCR beta CDR3 regions. The primer set for the first-round RT-PCR of the TCR CDR3 was HTBI. A single record per CDR3 protein comes from TCRdb applying MiXCR to the multiplex PCR reads. The table lists roughly 350,000 distinct CDR3 sequences, about 15% of them singletons. Sequenced: blood. The receptors here all came from a woman younger than 45 with Graves' ophthalmopathy.

This clonotype appeared many times. The V gene is TRBV12-3 or TRBV12-4, the J gene TRBJ2-1, with D possibly called TRBD1 or TRBD2 (5 bases each). The ends were cut back, 6 bases at V and 2 bases at J, with 20 bases in the middle. This CDR3 contains 17 residues. The CDR3 nucleotides are TGTGCCAGCAGAAAACATAATGGGGCGGGCCCCTACAATGAGCAGTTCTTC. As protein: CASRKHNGAGPYNEQFF.

This clonotype was recorded at least ten times. V usage is TRBV18 and J usage is TRBJ2-7; a weak D match, TRBD1 (6 bases). Trimming shortened V by 2 bases and J by 7 bases, and 18 bases separated the two germline ends. Germline CDR1 is KGHSH and CDR2 is LQKENI. The CDR3 is 15 amino acids. CDR3 region: CASSPVLWDMAEQYF. Written as DNA, the CDR3 is TGTGCCAGCTCACCAGTTTTATGGGACATGGCGGAGCAGTACTTC.

Ten or more counts support this clonotype. This chain links TRBV11-2 with TRBJ2-6, with TRBD2 matching 10 bases. The CDR3 is 18 residues long. Germline CDR1 reads SGHAT; CDR2 reads FQNNGV. Losses at the gene ends were 0 bases for V and 4 bases for J; bases not matched to a gene: 6. The chain's CDR3 is CASSLEAGGPPGANVLTF. The CDR3 region has the DNA TGTGCCAGCAGCTTAGAAGCGGGGGGGCCCCCCGGGGCCAACGTCCTGACTTTC.

This clonotype was observed a few times. The V call is TRBV12-3 or TRBV12-4, the J call TRBJ1-4, with TRBD1 matching 9 bases. The CDR3 covers 16 residues. Trimming removed 4 bases from V and 2 bases from J; junction bases left unmatched: 5. The CDR3 is CASSWDRVGTNEKLFF. In DNA, the CDR3 is TGTGCCAGCAGTTGGGACAGGGTAGGGACTAATGAAAAACTGTTTTTT.

At least ten counts were recorded for this clonotype. The chain carries TRBV29-1 and TRBJ2-1; 7 positions match TRBD2. Germline V gene sequence: CDR1 SQVTM, CDR2 ANQGSEA. The ends lost 3 bases at V and 3 bases at J; junction bases unmatched: 5. The CDR3 runs 14 residues. The CDR3 here is CSVDASGLYNEQFF. The CDR3 nucleotides read TGCAGCGTTGATGCTAGCGGCCTCTACAATGAGCAGTTCTTC.

There are many counts of this clonotype. The CDR3 here is CATSRDHRDYRNTEAFF. In nucleotides, the CDR3 is TGTGCCACCAGCAGAGATCACAGGGATTATAGGAACACTGAAGCTTTCTTT. The chain carries TRBV15 and TRBJ1-1, with D perhaps TRBD1 (6 bases). The V gene's germline CDR1 is LNHNV and CDR2 YYDKDF (reference sequence). Trimming stripped 0 bases from V and 1 base from J, with 15 bases between. The CDR3 runs to 17 residues.

This clonotype was seen many times. The chain uses TRBV7-3 and TRBJ1-5; 8 bases match TRBD1. There are 17 residues in the CDR3. Germline values: CDR1 SGHTA, CDR2 FQGTGA. V was clipped by 8 bases and J by 5 bases; unmatched bases: 17. CDR3 amino acids: CASGEDRVSPGDQPQHF. CDR3 sequence (DNA): TGTGCCAGCGGGGAGGACAGGGTCTCCCCCGGGGATCAGCCCCAGCATTTT. Looking up the rest from reference TRBV7-3 and TRBJ1-5 gives the full variable domain: GAGVSQTPSNKVTEKGKYVELRCDPISGHTALYWYRQSLGQGPEFLIYFQGTGAADDSGLPNDRFFAVRPEGSVSTLKIQRTERGDSAVYLCASGEDRVSPGDQPQHFGDGTRLSIL.

Ten or more counts support this clonotype. This rearrangement joins TRBV14 to TRBJ2-1, with D possibly matching TRBD2 (6 bases). V lost 3 bases, J lost 9 bases, and 15 bases lay in between. The CDR3 contains 14 residues. The germline gives CDR1 SGHDN, CDR2 FVKESK. CDR3: CASSQTSGTLEQFF. Here the CDR3 DNA reads TGTGCCAGCAGCCAGACGTCGGGGACTCTTGAGCAGTTCTTC.

In this sample, this clonotype turned up a few times. The chain joins TRBV20-1 to TRBJ1-2; no definite D call. CDR3 length: 13 residues. Germline V lookup: CDR1 DFQATT, CDR2 SNEGSKA (reference sequence). Trimming stripped 5 bases from V and 7 bases from J, with 17 bases between. The CDR3 nucleotides are TGCAGTGCTGCCCCCGAGACTCCATCTGGCTACACCTTC. Encoded protein: CSAAPETPSGYTF.

This clonotype was recorded at least ten times. V gene TRBV20-1 combines with J gene TRBJ2-1; 9 nucleotides align to TRBD2. The CDR3 has 14 residues. The junction had 6 bases not matched to a gene; V was cut back by 7 bases and J by 2 bases. Germline assignment: CDR1 DFQATT and CDR2 SNEGSKA (reference sequence). CDR3 DNA: TGCAGTGTTCTCATAGCGGGGGCCTACAATGAGCAGTTCTTC. Translating it yields CSVLIAGAYNEQFF.

The chain joins TRBV6-1 to TRBJ1-1, with a weak D call TRBD1 (5 bases). CDR3 length: 10 amino acids. The germline CDR1 and CDR2 sequences are MNHNS and SASEGT. Trimming shortened V by 8 bases and J by 7 bases, and 8 bases separated the two germline ends. The DNA of the CDR3 is TGTGCCAGCGGGGGGGGTGAAGCTTTCTTT. This sequence encodes CASGGGEAFF.

This clonotype was observed at least ten times. This chain uses TRBV2 with TRBJ2-2, with D unclear. This CDR3 spans 13 amino acids. Trimming left V 8 bases short and J 3 bases short, with 10 bases between. Germline CDR1 is SNHLY and CDR2 is FYNNEI. This CDR3 is CASSFDDTGELFF. In nucleotides, the CDR3 is TGTGCCAGCTCATTCGATGACACCGGGGAGCTGTTTTTT.

A note on this clonotype: This may be a read error, as it is one base from a much larger clone. The chain combines TRBV28 with TRBJ1-2; D is unresolved. Looked up from germline, CDR1 is MDHEN and CDR2 is SYDVKM. This CDR3 comprises 14 residues. The V and J ends lost 8 bases and 1 base respectively, with 14 bases between them. In nucleotides, the CDR3 is TGTGCCAGCGGCCACAGCAGGAGTAACTATGGCTACACCTTC. This translates into CASGHSRSNYGYTF.

This clonotype was observed at least ten times. The chain has TRBV15 and TRBJ2-1, with 9 bases fitting TRBD2. The germline CDR1 and CDR2 sequences are LNHNV and YYDKDF (reference sequence). The J segment lost 0 bases and the V segment lost 1 base, leaving 13 bases of the junction unmatched. The length of the CDR3 is 20 residues. The chain's CDR3 is CATSRGGERGAQSSYNEQFF. Written as DNA, the CDR3 is TGTGCCACCAGCAGAGGAGGGGAGCGGGGGGCCCAAAGCTCCTACAATGAGCAGTTCTTC.

This clonotype was counted ten times or more. This chain joins TRBV5-6 and TRBJ2-3; perhaps TRBD1 as D (5 bases). The CDR3 extends over 15 amino acids. V shed 0 bases and J shed 5 bases, with 13 bases lying between them. The V gene's germline CDR1 is SGHDT and CDR2 YYEEEE. The CDR3 spells CASSLAAGNRDTQYF. CDR3 in DNA: TGTGCCAGCAGCTTGGCGGCAGGGAATAGAGATACGCAGTATTTT.

This chain connects TRBV7-2 to TRBJ2-6; a possible D gene is TRBD1 (6 bases). Germline CDR1 SGHTA, CDR2 FQGNSA. The CDR3 is 17 amino acids. V was cut by 2 bases and J by 1 base, with 12 bases left in between. CDR3 bases: TGTGCCAGCAGCTTACGCAGGGGTTCTTCTGGGGCCAACGTCCTGACTTTC. Translating gives CASSLRRGSSGANVLTF.

This clonotype was observed many times. V and J are TRBV20-1 and TRBJ2-1, with 14 bases lining up with TRBD2. Germline V gene lookup returns CDR1 DFQATT and CDR2 SNEGSKA (reference sequence). The V segment lost 2 bases and the J segment 1 base; nucleotides outside the gene matches: 7. The CDR3 totals 18 residues. CDR3 in DNA: TGCAGTGCTAGAACCGGGACTAGCGGGGGAGTTTCCTACAATGAGCAGTTCTTC. As protein: CSARTGTSGGVSYNEQFF.

The table lists this clonotype with many counts. The chain is built from TRBV28 and TRBJ1-5; no clear D. The V gene's germline CDR1 is MDHEN and CDR2 SYDVKM. This CDR3 spans 14 amino acids. The V end was cut by 6 bases, the J end by 0 bases, with 9 bases between. The CDR3 sequence is CASRTLYSNQPQHF. The CDR3 DNA reads as TGTGCCAGCAGGACACTTTATAGCAATCAGCCCCAGCATTTT. Full variable domain (rest looked up from reference TRBV28 and TRBJ1-5): DVKVTQSSRYLVKRTGEKVFLECVQDMDHENMFWYRQDPGLGLRLIYFSYDVKMKEKGDIPEGYSVSREKKERFSLILESASTNQTSMYLCASRTLYSNQPQHFGDGTRLSIL.

Ten or more counts support this clonotype. This chain connects TRBV10-3 to TRBJ1-1; D is ambiguous. The CDR3 sequence is 12 residues long. V shed 10 bases and J shed 10 bases, with 19 bases lying between them. Per germline, CDR1 ENHRY and CDR2 SYGVKD. The CDR3: CATAGPQYGAFF. CDR3 in DNA: TGTGCCACCGCGGGTCCTCAGTACGGAGCTTTCTTT.

This clonotype was detected many times. The chain links TRBV6-1 to TRBJ1-6; the D is unclear. The CDR3 runs to 15 residues. V was clipped by 6 bases and J by 5 bases, with 14 bases between them. The germline gives CDR1 MNHNS, CDR2 SASEGT. CDR3 in amino acids: CASSWTAGNNSPLHF. DNA for the CDR3: TGTGCCAGCAGCTGGACTGCCGGGAATAATTCACCCCTCCACTTT.